One sample yielded the 14 T cell receptor beta chains listed below, sequenced in a study of T cells in tuberculosis. Clones were sequenced by immunoSEQ multiplex PCR, and TCRdb holds only the in-frame ones, with some missing. The table includes roughly 92,000 clones, around 90% detected once. Cells were sorted from thawed PBMC rested overnight and stained with GMM-loaded CD1B tetramer, viability dye and anti-CD3. The lipid loaded on the CD1B tetramers was C32 glucose monomycolate from Rhodococcus equi. The specimen sequenced was CD1b-GMM tetramer-negative cells sorted from PBMCs. The source is an adult woman with latent tuberculosis.

This clone was found a few times. This chain uses TRBV21-1 with TRBJ1-3; the table's D call, TRBD1, has no DNA check behind it. TRBV21-1 is a recognized pseudogene. This CDR3 region has 14 residues. CDR3 nucleotide sequence: TGTGCCAGTAAACGACAGTCTTCTGGAAACACCATATATTTT. Translation gives CASKRQSSGNTIYF.

The rearrangement uses TRBV4-3 and TRBJ1-3; TRBD1 matches 8 bases. V shed 2 bases, J shed 2 bases, and the junction held 5 bases outside the gene matches. The CDR3 covers 16 residues. Germline CDR1 reads LGHNA; CDR2 reads YSLEER. The CDR3 nucleotides are TGCGCCAGCAGCCAAATGTCGACAGGGGCTGGAAACACCATATATTTT. Protein sequence: CASSQMSTGAGNTIYF.

The rearrangement links TRBV11-3 to TRBJ2-2, with 8 bases identical to TRBD1. The germline V gene encodes CDR1 SGHNT and CDR2 YENEEA. The CDR3 sequence is 17 residues long. V shed 4 bases and J 2 bases; nucleotides not matched to a gene: 9. The CDR3 region is CASSSPRTGFNTGELFF. The CDR3 nucleotides read TGTGCCAGCAGCTCACCTCGGACAGGGTTCAACACCGGGGAGCTGTTTTTT.

This sequence joins TRBV5-4 and TRBJ2-2; maybe TRBD2 (6 bases). CDR3 length: 15 amino acids. Germline lookup yields CDR1 SGHNT and CDR2 YYREEE (reference sequence). V lost 0 bases, J lost 0 bases, and 6 bases lay in between. CDR3 coding DNA: TGTGCCAGCAGCTTGGGACTAGCGAACACCGGGGAGCTGTTTTTT. Translating it yields CASSLGLANTGELFF.

The chain has TRBV19 and TRBJ1-2; unclear D gene. V was pared by 7 bases and J by 4 bases, with 16 bases between. CDR3 length: 14 amino acids. CDR1 LNHDA and CDR2 SQIVND come from the germline V gene (reference sequence). The CDR3 DNA is TGTGCCAGTAAGGGTCGGACTTCGGGCTATGGCTACACCTTC. Translation gives CASKGRTSGYGYTF.

This clone was picked up a small number of times. This chain links TRBV4-2 with TRBJ1-1; D is possibly TRBD1 (6 bases). The CDR3 is 16 residues long. The germline V and J ends were trimmed by 1 base and 4 bases, with 16 bases remaining between them. In germline, CDR1 is LGHNA, CDR2 YNFKEQ. This chain's CDR3 is CASSQAEGEGSTEAFF. The CDR3 DNA sequence: TGTGCCAGCAGCCAAGCCGAGGGGGAGGGGAGCACTGAAGCTTTCTTT.

This clone was detected only once. V is TRBV14 and J is TRBJ1-2; D is ambiguous. Germline loops: CDR1 SGHDN, CDR2 FVKESK. V was shortened by 0 bases and J by 3 bases, with 5 bases between the two germline ends. The CDR3 totals 13 residues. This CDR3 is CASSQDRDYGYTF. In nucleotides, the CDR3 is TGTGCCAGCAGCCAAGATCGGGACTATGGCTACACCTTC.

This clone has just one count. V is TRBV7-2 and J is TRBJ2-2, with D tentatively TRBD1 (5 bases). CDR1 and CDR2 from the germline V gene are SGHTA and FQGNSA. The CDR3 contains 13 residues. The germline V and J ends were trimmed by 5 bases and 4 bases, with 8 bases remaining between them. The CDR3 is CASSDRGTGELFF. DNA for the CDR3: TGTGCCAGCAGCGATAGGGGCACCGGGGAGCTGTTTTTT.

This clone occurred once. The rearrangement links TRBV11-2 to TRBJ1-2; D is unclear. This CDR3 has 13 residues. The germline V and J ends were trimmed by 1 base and 0 bases, with 3 bases remaining between them. The germline V gene encodes CDR1 SGHAT and CDR2 FQNNGV. CDR3 DNA: TGTGCCAGCAGCTTAGCTCCTAACTATGGCTACACCTTC. Protein: CASSLAPNYGYTF.

This clone was recorded only once. The V and J genes are TRBV19 and TRBJ2-5; 7 positions agree with TRBD2. The CDR3 runs 13 residues. Looked up from germline, CDR1 is LNHDA and CDR2 is SQIVND (reference sequence). The V and J ends lost 5 bases and 5 bases, in that order; junction bases with no gene match: 5. CDR3: CASSRGDPETQYF. In nucleotides, the CDR3 is TGTGCCAGTAGTCGGGGGGACCCGGAGACCCAGTACTTC.

The rearrangement joins TRBV19 to TRBJ2-5, with TRBD1 matching over 9 bases. The CDR3 extends over 16 amino acids. CDR1 LNHDA and CDR2 SQIVND come from the germline V gene (reference sequence). J gave up 3 bases and V 1 base, and 6 bases lay outside the gene matches. The CDR3 DNA follows: TGTGCCAGTAGTATAGGCCGGGACAGGGACGAAGAGACCCAGTACTTC. Amino acids: CASSIGRDRDEETQYF.

This chain uses TRBV2 with TRBJ2-5; the D gene is possibly TRBD2 (5 bases). V was clipped by 6 bases and J by 13 bases, with 21 bases between them. Germline CDR1 SNHLY, CDR2 FYNNEI. CDR3 length: 13 residues. CDR3 sequence: CASRITQPGEGYF. The CDR3 DNA reads as TGTGCCAGCAGAATAACCCAGCCGGGCGAGGGGTACTTC.

In its sample, this clone was seen once. The gene calls are TRBV5-1 and TRBJ2-1; 12 bases match TRBD2. CDR3 size: 16 residues. CDR1 and CDR2 (germline): SGHRS, YFSETQ. J lost 5 bases, V lost 4 bases, and 7 bases had no gene match. CDR3: CASSTGLAGSHNEQFF. The CDR3, as DNA: TGCGCCAGCAGCACAGGACTAGCGGGGTCCCACAATGAGCAGTTCTTC.

As to this clone: Compared with germline, one end of the junction differs, possibly owing to a read error. The chain employs TRBV7-7 and TRBJ2-1; D may be TRBD2 (5 bases). Germline assignment: CDR1 SSHAT and CDR2 FNYEAQ (reference sequence). The CDR3 length is 17 residues. The CDR3: CASSLAIRENSYNEQFF. CDR3 DNA: TGTGCTAGCAGCTTAGCTATTAGGGAGAACTCCTACAATGAGCAGTTCTTC.